Reported below is one TCR beta chain. At least ten counts were recorded for this clonotype. Its antigen remains undetermined. Within one base of it there is no much larger clone, and no base qualities were kept. The record originates from a study of human T cells and chemical hapten exposure (dated by TCRdb to the early 2020s). With regard to the full study: For sensitization, 2% DPC in acetone was applied to a roughly 2 cm by roughly 2 cm area of upper inner arm skin. Throughout the study period of about 22 weeks, patients also received therapeutic DPC doses to the scalp every week. Patch testing on the upper back used Finn chambers containing 0.01% DPC, with scoring done after 6 days according to International Contact Dermatitis Research Group standards. The patient cohort, mostly female, included alopecia areata with under or over 50% scalp involvement, alopecia totalis and alopecia universalis. Libraries were pooled for sequencing, and per-sample TCR yields varied mainly because of small differences in library volumes within the pool. The study tracked peripheral blood TCR repertoire changes in vivo during primary and secondary sensitization to the hapten diphenylcyclopropenone (DPC) in alopecia patients. Blood samples were taken from patients before sensitization (week 0) and at 2, 6 and about 24 weeks after DPC sensitization. Blood for TCR sequencing was provided by twenty-nine alopecia patients at one to four time points (pre-sensitization, 2, 6 and 24 weeks). General conclusions and limits of the study: Alopecia, a presumed autoimmune disease, was present in all patients, so the immune response of the patients might differ from that of healthy individuals. DPC sensitization did not change how many TCRs were above 1 in 1000 frequency, and no evidence was found of alterations in global repertoire structure. Patch test score correlated positively with the number of PT1 expanded TCRs, reaching significance at thresholds 8, 16 and 32 but not at 4. Repeated subsampling changed both the strength of the expansion versus patch-test correlation and the threshold at which that correlation became significant. Significantly more large CDR3 similarity clusters were formed by expanded TCRs than by pre-sensitization or healthy control sets, consistent with antigen-driven responses.

The time point label for this specimen denotes: pre-sensitization, week 0. Reading the label with the study, this specimen's treatment or condition is: therapeutic diphenylcyclopropenone sensitization with weekly scalp DPC. Blood at each patch-test visit was drawn before the patch test was applied. Patients were considered eligible if aged 18 to 70, diagnosed with alopecia and deemed suitable for DPC therapy, and patients were excluded if pregnant. Total RNA was extracted from unfractionated whole blood that had been collected in Tempus Blood RNA tubes. Clipping removes 2 bases from V and 7 bases from J, with 10 as the unmatched junction base count. CDR1 and CDR2, per the germline V gene (reference sequence), are LGHDT and YNNKEL. The CDR3 goes from the cysteine to the phenylalanine over 16 residues. The retained sequence is limited to the CDR3, 48 bases, with the frame set at the first base. Libraries came from RACE. TCRdb lists the instrument as NextSeq 500. During library preparation, unique molecular identifiers were attached to individual cDNA molecules so that TCRs could be counted quantitatively and reproducibly. For every blood RNA sample, sequencing covered both the TCR alpha and TCR beta chains. In the source study's methods: The median number of TCRs per sample was 95,638, ranging from roughly 23,224 to 690,600. V, J and CDR3 annotation of the TCR reads was performed with the Decombinator software suite. To make PS versus PT1 abundance plots, every sample was subsampled to the same number of TCRs (28,000). TCRs were defined as expanded if absent before sensitization and observed at least eight times at the 2-week time point. TCRdb ran its own pipeline on the public reads, namely fastp trimming at Q25 and MiXCR clone calling, and kept in-frame beta chains. Records with the same CDR3 protein are collapsed into one entry carrying the most frequent genes and DNA. TCRdb, not the authors, supplied the V and J calls. The sample table shows over 85,000 distinct CDR3 sequences, and 10% to 13% are seen once. The top ten hold 3.1% of the sample.

The receptor chain draws on TRBV3-1 and TRBJ1-5; 8 of the junction bases match TRBD1. The specimen was whole blood, collected in connection with sensitization to the hapten diphenylcyclopropenone (DPC). The source of this sequence is a woman aged 55-75 years with alopecia areata. Some clones in this sample may be carry-over from other donors' samples. The DNA sequence reads TGTGCCAGCAGCCAATCGGGGTCCCAGGGGGCCCAGCCCCAGCATTTT. Its translation is CASSQSGSQGAQPQHF.